A single sample gave rise to the 2 T cell receptor beta chains below, sequenced in a study of blood T cell repertoires in COVID-19. Libraries were prepared by immunoSEQ multiplex PCR; TCRdb keeps only in-frame clonotypes and omits some of them. Among some 110,000 clones listed, roughly 80% were seen once. Sequencing was carried out using peripheral blood. The receptors were sampled from a man aged 65-85 years with acute or convalescent COVID-19.

The chain employs TRBV10-1 and TRBJ1-3, with D possibly being TRBD1 (6 bases). CDR3 length: 15 residues. CDR1 is WNHNN and CDR2 is SYGVQD in the germline V gene (reference sequence). V was clipped by 8 bases and J by 0 bases, with 14 bases between them. The CDR3 is CASPSGHSSGNTIYF. In DNA form, the CDR3 reads TGCGCCAGCCCATCGGGACACAGCTCTGGAAACACCATATATTTT.

V and J are TRBV19 and TRBJ2-7, with a tentative D call TRBD1 (6 bases). The germline gives CDR1 LNHDA, CDR2 SQIVND (reference sequence). V was pared by 6 bases and J by 0 bases, with 18 bases between. This CDR3 is 16 amino acids long. The CDR3, as DNA: TGTGCCAGTAGCCTACTTGGGACACCCGGCTCCTACGAGCAGTACTTC. It is translated as CASSLLGTPGSYEQYF.